The rows below give T cell receptor beta chains drawn from one sample of a study of T cell responses to AZD1222 COVID-19 vaccine. Repertoires were generated with immunoSEQ multiplex PCR, while TCRdb's copy carries only in-frame clones and drops some. The table includes roughly 130,000 clones, about 85% detected once. Sequenced here: peripheral blood, sampled on day 0 of AZD1222 vaccination. These receptors all stem from an adult in good health. CDR3s include the opening cysteine and the closing phenylalanine or tryptophan. The D gene is left open where the match is weak. Clone size appears in some rows only: once, few, many, or a class for an expanded clone.

abundance	v_gene	j_gene	d_gene	CDR3aa	CDR3nt
.	TRBV24-1	TRBJ2-2	.	CATSDVETASTGELFF	TGTGCCACCAGTGATGTCGAGACAGCGTCCACCGGGGAGCTGTTTTTT
.	TRBV5-1	TRBJ2-7	.	CASRQTLDEQYF	TGCGCCAGCAGGCAGACACTAGACGAGCAGTACTTC
.	TRBV7-8	TRBJ1-2	TRBD1	CASSYGQGVGGYTF	TGTGCCAGCAGCTACGGACAGGGGGTAGGGGGCTACACCTTC
.	TRBV12-3/TRBV12-4	TRBJ1-1	.	CASSFRQIEAFF	TGTGCCAGCAGTTTCCGCCAGATTGAAGCTTTCTTT
.	TRBV30	TRBJ1-5	.	CAWSVQANNQPQHF	TGTGCCTGGAGTGTTCAGGCAAACAATCAGCCCCAGCATTTT
.	TRBV27	TRBJ2-5	.	CASSLSPAQETQYF	TGTGCCAGCAGTTTATCTCCCGCGCAAGAGACCCAGTACTTC
.	TRBV7-2	TRBJ2-7	.	CASSLVGGAYEQYF	TGTGCCAGCAGCTTAGTGGGCGGTGCCTACGAGCAGTACTTC
.	TRBV5-5	TRBJ1-1	TRBD1	CASSQGTVTNTEAFF	TGTGCCAGCAGCCAGGGGACAGTAACGAACACTGAAGCTTTCTTT
.	TRBV2	TRBJ2-1	.	CAIPGSYNEQFF	TGTGCCATCCCTGGCTCCTACAATGAGCAGTTCTTC
once	TRBV5-1	TRBJ1-1	.	CASRNQGMNTEAFF	TGCGCCAGCAGGAATCAGGGTATGAACACTGAAGCTTTCTTT
.	TRBV5-5	TRBJ2-7	.	CASSLLSDYEQYF	TGTGCCAGCAGCTTGTTGTCGGACTACGAGCAGTACTTC
.	TRBV5-4	TRBJ1-4	.	CASSLIGTLGVATNEKLFF	TGTGCCAGCAGCTTGATCGGGACCCTAGGGGTTGCAACTAATGAAAAACTGTTTTTT
.	TRBV27	TRBJ2-7	TRBD1	CASRSPLRDSKYEQYF	TGTGCCAGCAGATCACCCCTCCGGGACAGCAAATACGAGCAGTACTTC
.	TRBV29-1	TRBJ1-4	.	CSANRGVGEKLFF	TGCAGCGCCAACCGGGGGGTCGGGGAAAAACTGTTTTTT
.	TRBV7-9	TRBJ2-5	TRBD2	CASSLPSGGQGETQYF	TGTGCCAGCAGCTTACCTAGCGGGGGCCAGGGAGAGACCCAGTACTTC
.	TRBV3-1/TRBV3-2	TRBJ1-2	.	CASSPGPAHYGYTF	TGTGCCAGCAGCCCCGGACCGGCCCACTATGGCTACACCTTC
.	TRBV29-1	TRBJ2-2	.	CSVRQGLKWGELFF	TGCAGCGTTCGACAGGGACTAAAATGGGGGGAGCTGTTTTTT
.	TRBV27	TRBJ1-2	TRBD1	CASSDPGQGVYGYTF	TGTGCCAGCAGCGACCCGGGACAGGGGGTTTACGGCTACACCTTC
.	TRBV7-2	TRBJ2-1	.	CASSLVRLGETGEQFF	TGTGCCAGCAGCTTAGTTCGTCTCGGGGAGACGGGTGAGCAGTTCTTC
.	TRBV28	TRBJ2-7	.	CASTLGARDEQYF	TGTGCCAGCACCCTCGGAGCCAGGGACGAGCAGTACTTC
few	TRBV7-2	TRBJ2-5	.	CASSWIGEETQYF	TGTGCCAGCAGTTGGATAGGGGAAGAGACCCAGTACTTC
.	TRBV19	TRBJ2-1	.	CASSMWTNEQFF	TGTGCCAGTAGTATGTGGACAAATGAGCAGTTCTTC
.	TRBV7-9	TRBJ2-7	.	CASSLQGGYEQYF	TGTGCCAGCAGTCTGCAGGGGGGGTACGAGCAGTACTTC
.	TRBV19	TRBJ1-5	TRBD1	CASSIEATTGGYNQPQHF	TGTGCCAGTAGTATAGAGGCTACTACAGGGGGTTACAATCAGCCCCAGCATTTT
.	TRBV9	TRBJ1-1	.	CASRGERAEAFF	TGTGCCAGCAGAGGGGAGCGAGCTGAAGCTTTCTTT
.	TRBV27	TRBJ1-1	.	CASSPPLNTEAFF	TGTGCCAGCAGTCCTCCTCTGAACACTGAAGCTTTCTTT
.	TRBV2	TRBJ1-1	.	CASSQTGGNTEAFF	TGTGCCAGCAGCCAGACGGGGGGGAACACTGAAGCTTTCTTT